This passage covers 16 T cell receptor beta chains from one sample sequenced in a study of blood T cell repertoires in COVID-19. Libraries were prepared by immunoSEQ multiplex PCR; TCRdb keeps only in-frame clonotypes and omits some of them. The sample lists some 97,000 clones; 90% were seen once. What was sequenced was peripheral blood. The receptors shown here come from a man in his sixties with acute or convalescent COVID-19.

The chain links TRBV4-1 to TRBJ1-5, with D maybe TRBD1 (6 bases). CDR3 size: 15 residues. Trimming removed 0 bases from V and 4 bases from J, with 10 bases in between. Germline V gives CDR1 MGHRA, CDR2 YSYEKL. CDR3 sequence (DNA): TGCGCCAGCAGCCAAGAAAACAGGGCTAATCAGCCCCAGCATTTT. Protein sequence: CASSQENRANQPQHF.

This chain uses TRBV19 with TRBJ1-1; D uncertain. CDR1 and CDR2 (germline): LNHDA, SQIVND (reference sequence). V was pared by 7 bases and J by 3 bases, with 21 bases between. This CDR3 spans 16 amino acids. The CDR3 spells CASTPSPFDGYTEAFF. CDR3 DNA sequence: TGTGCCAGTACCCCGTCCCCGTTTGATGGCTACACTGAAGCTTTCTTT.

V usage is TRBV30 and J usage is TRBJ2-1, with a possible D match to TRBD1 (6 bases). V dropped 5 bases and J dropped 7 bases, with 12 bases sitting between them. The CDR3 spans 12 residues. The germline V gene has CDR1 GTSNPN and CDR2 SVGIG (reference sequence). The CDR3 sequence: CAWDRFGNEQFF. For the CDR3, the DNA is TGTGCCTGGGACAGGTTTGGAAATGAGCAGTTCTTC.

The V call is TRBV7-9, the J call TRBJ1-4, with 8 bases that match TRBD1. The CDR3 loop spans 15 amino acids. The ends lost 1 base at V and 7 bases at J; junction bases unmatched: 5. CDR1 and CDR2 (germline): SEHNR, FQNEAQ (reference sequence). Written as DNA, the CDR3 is TGTGCCAGCAGCTTAGTCAGGGGGCTTCGTGAAAAACTGTTTTTT. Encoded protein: CASSLVRGLREKLFF.

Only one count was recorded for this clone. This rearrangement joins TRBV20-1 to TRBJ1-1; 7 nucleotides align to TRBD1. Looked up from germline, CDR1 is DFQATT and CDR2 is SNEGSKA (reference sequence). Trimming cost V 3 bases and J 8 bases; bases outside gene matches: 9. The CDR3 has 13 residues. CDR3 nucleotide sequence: TGCAGTGCTAGTCGGGGGCAGGGGGGCGAAGCTTTCTTT. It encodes CSASRGQGGEAFF.

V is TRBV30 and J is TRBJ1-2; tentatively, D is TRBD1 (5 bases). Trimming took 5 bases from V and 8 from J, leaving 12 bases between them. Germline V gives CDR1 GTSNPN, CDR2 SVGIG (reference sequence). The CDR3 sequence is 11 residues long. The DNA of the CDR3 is TGTGCCTGGCTAGGGGCGGGGGGCTACACCTTC. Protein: CAWLGAGGYTF.

The CDR3 coding sequence is TGTGCCAGCAGCCCAGCGGGGGTGAACACTGAAGCTTTCTTT. This encodes CASSPAGVNTEAFF. The rearrangement links TRBV16 to TRBJ1-1; D possibly corresponds to TRBD1 (5 bases). The CDR3 is 14 amino acids. Deletions cut 4 bases from V and 0 bases from J, with 9 bases between. Germline V gene sequence: CDR1 KGHSY, CDR2 FQNENV.

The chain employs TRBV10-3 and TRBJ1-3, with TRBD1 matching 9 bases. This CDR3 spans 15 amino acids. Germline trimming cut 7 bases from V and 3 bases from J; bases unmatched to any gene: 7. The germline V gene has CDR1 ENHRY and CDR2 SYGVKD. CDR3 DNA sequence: TGTGCCATCAAACCGGACAGGGGCAATGGAAACACCATATATTTT. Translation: CAIKPDRGNGNTIYF.

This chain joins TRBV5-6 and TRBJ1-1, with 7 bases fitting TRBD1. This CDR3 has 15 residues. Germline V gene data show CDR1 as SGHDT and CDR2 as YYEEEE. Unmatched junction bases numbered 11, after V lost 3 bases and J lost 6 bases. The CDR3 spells CASSSLTQGESEAFF. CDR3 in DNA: TGTGCCAGCAGCTCTCTTACTCAGGGGGAGTCTGAAGCTTTCTTT.

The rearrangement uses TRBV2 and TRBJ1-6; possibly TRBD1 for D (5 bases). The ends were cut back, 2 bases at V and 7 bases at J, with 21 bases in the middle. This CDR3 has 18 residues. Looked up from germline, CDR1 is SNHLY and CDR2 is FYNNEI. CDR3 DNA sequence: TGTGCCAGCAGTGAAAAACTGGGAGGGGACGCCTGGAATTCACCCCTCCACTTT. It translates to CASSEKLGGDAWNSPLHF.

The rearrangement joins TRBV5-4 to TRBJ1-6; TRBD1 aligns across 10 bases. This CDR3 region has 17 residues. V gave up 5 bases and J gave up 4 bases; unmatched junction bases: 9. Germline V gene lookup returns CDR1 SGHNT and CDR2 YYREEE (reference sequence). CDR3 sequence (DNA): TGTGCCAGCAGTAAAAAGACGGGACAGGGGTATAATTCACCCCTCCACTTT. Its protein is CASSKKTGQGYNSPLHF.

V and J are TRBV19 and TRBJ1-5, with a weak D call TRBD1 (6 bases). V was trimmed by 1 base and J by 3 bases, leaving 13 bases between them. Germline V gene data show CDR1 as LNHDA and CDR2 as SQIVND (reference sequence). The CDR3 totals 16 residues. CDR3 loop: CASSIGGQIFNQPQHF. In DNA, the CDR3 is TGTGCCAGTAGTATAGGAGGACAGATCTTCAATCAGCCCCAGCATTTT.

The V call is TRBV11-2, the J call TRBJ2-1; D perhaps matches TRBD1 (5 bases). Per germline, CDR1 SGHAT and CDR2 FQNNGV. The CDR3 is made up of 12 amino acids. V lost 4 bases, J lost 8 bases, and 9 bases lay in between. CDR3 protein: CASSSGFHEQFF. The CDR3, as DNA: TGTGCCAGCAGCTCAGGGTTCCATGAGCAGTTCTTC.

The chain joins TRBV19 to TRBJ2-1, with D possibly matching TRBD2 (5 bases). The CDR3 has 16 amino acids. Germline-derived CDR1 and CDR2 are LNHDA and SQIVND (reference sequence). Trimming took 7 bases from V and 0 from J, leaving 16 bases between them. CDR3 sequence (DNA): TGTGCCAGTAACGGTGTGCGGGCGAGCTCCTACAATGAGCAGTTCTTC. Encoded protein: CASNGVRASSYNEQFF.

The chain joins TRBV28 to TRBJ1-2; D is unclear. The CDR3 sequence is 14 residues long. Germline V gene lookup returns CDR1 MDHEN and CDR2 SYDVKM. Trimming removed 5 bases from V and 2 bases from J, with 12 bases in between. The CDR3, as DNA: TGTGCCAGCAGTGGGCCTCTCCTGAACTATGGCTACACCTTC. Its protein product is CASSGPLLNYGYTF.

The CDR3 region is CSVEGGDFGIDTIYF. In DNA, the CDR3 is TGCAGCGTTGAGGGAGGCGACTTTGGGATAGACACCATATATTTT. The chain has TRBV29-1 and TRBJ1-3; D gene unclear. Per the germline V gene, CDR1 is SQVTM and CDR2 is ANQGSEA. The CDR3 is 15 residues long. V was cut by 3 bases and J by 8 bases, with 20 bases left in between.